This entry is about one T cell receptor (beta chain). Clones were sequenced by immunoSEQ multiplex PCR, and TCRdb holds only the in-frame ones, with some missing. The table lists nearly 110,000 clones, roughly 90% of them singletons, with about 5.3% in the top ten. This sample was taken from a study of blood T cell repertoires in COVID-19. The germline CDR1 and CDR2 sequences are SQVTM and ANQGSEA. The J segment lost 1 base and the V segment lost 6 bases, leaving 5 bases of the junction unmatched. The CDR3 length is 13 residues. This clonotype was obtained from a man in his forties with active or convalescent COVID-19. The gene calls are TRBV29-1 and TRBJ1-1; 7 bases match TRBD1. Sequences were obtained from peripheral blood. Here the CDR3 DNA reads TGCAGCGTCTCGGGACAGCCGAACACTGAAGCTTTCTTT. This gives the protein CSVSGQPNTEAFF.